This is a list of T cell receptor beta chains from one sample in a study of technical replicates of blood from several donors. The assay was immunoSEQ multiplex PCR, and TCRdb's table has in-frame clones only and misses some. The sample consists of some 15,000 clones, approximately 86% of them appearing once. The sequenced material came from PBMCs. The receptor set was obtained from a human donor in good health. The CDR3 runs from the conserved cysteine through the conserved F or W. A D gene is named only where the DNA matches it firmly. Rows give clone size only sometimes, using once, few, many, or a class for an expanded clone.

CASSLQGAGGNQPQHF	TGTGCCAGCAGTTTACAGGGTGCCGGGGGCAATCAGCCCCAGCATTTT	-	TRBV6-5	few	TRBJ1-5
CASSSETGTNEKLFF	TGCGCCAGCAGCTCAGAGACAGGCACTAATGAAAAACTGTTTTTT	-	TRBV5-1	once	TRBJ1-4
CASQNLAGAIDEQFF	TGCGCCAGCCAAAATCTAGCGGGAGCAATCGATGAGCAGTTCTTC	TRBD2	TRBV5-1	-	TRBJ2-1
CASSQGTSWGETQYF	TGTGCCAGCAGCCAAGGGACTAGCTGGGGAGAGACCCAGTACTTC	TRBD2	TRBV4-2	-	TRBJ2-5
CATAPSTSSYEQYF	TGTGCCACCGCCCCTTCGACTAGCTCGTACGAGCAGTACTTC	TRBD2	TRBV10-3	-	TRBJ2-7
CASRDFDNEQFF	TGTGCCAGCAGGGACTTTGACAATGAGCAGTTCTTC	-	TRBV4-2	-	TRBJ2-1
CASSFLAGYPYNEQFF	TGTGCCAGCAGCTTTTTAGCGGGCTACCCCTACAATGAGCAGTTCTTC	TRBD2	TRBV13	-	TRBJ2-1
CASSQDGRGYEQYF	TGTGCCAGCAGCCAAGACGGAAGGGGTTACGAGCAGTACTTC	-	TRBV14	few	TRBJ2-7
CASSVGGSGLGTDTQYF	TGTGCCAGCAGCGTAGGCGGGAGCGGATTGGGCACAGATACGCAGTATTTT	TRBD2	TRBV9	-	TRBJ2-3
CASSGTGVQPQHF	TGTGCCAGCAGCGGGACAGGGGTACAGCCCCAGCATTTT	TRBD1	TRBV27	-	TRBJ1-5
CASSFKGMGNQPQHF	TGTGCCAGCAGCTTTAAGGGGATGGGCAATCAGCCCCAGCATTTT	-	TRBV7-2	-	TRBJ1-5
CAWSPSGWEPQHF	TGTGCCTGGAGTCCCTCAGGCTGGGAGCCCCAGCATTTT	-	TRBV30	-	TRBJ1-5
CASSHTTSGQETQYF	TGTGCCAGCAGCCATACGACTAGCGGACAAGAGACCCAGTACTTC	TRBD2	TRBV13	-	TRBJ2-5
CASSLLAGGTGELFF	TGTGCCAGCAGCTTACTAGCGGGAGGCACCGGGGAGCTGTTTTTT	TRBD2	TRBV11-2	-	TRBJ2-2
CASQAEVNTEAFF	TGTGCCAGCCAGGCAGAAGTGAACACTGAAGCTTTCTTT	-	TRBV9	-	TRBJ1-1
CASSVSTGGNNEKLFF	TGTGCCAGCAGCGTCTCGACAGGGGGCAATAATGAAAAACTGTTTTTT	TRBD1	TRBV9	-	TRBJ1-4
CASSPGLELNEQFF	TGCGCCAGCAGCCCGGGACTAGAGCTAAATGAGCAGTTCTTC	TRBD2	TRBV5-1	-	TRBJ2-1
CASSGPLREASYNEQFF	TGTGCCAGCAGCGGACCATTGCGGGAGGCTTCCTACAATGAGCAGTTCTTC	TRBD2	TRBV13	-	TRBJ2-1
CSVAQGTGANVLTF	TGCAGCGTTGCACAGGGGACTGGGGCCAACGTCCTGACTTTC	TRBD1	TRBV29-1	-	TRBJ2-6
CAWRPLGTSEPEQYF	TGTGCCTGGAGGCCCCTAGGAACTAGCGAGCCCGAGCAGTACTTC	TRBD2	TRBV30	-	TRBJ2-7
CASSSVRGHNEQFF	TGTGCCAGCAGCTCGGTACGAGGCCACAATGAGCAGTTCTTC	-	TRBV11-2	few	TRBJ2-1
CASSPGQGTGELFF	TGTGCCAGCTCACCGGGACAGGGAACCGGGGAGCTGTTTTTT	TRBD1	TRBV18	-	TRBJ2-2
CASRRSPAGGTSGRETQYF	TGTGCCAGCAGGAGAAGTCCGGCTGGAGGGACTAGCGGGAGGGAGACCCAGTACTTC	-	TRBV21-1	-	TRBJ2-5
CASSQREGPYEQYF	TGTGCCAGCAGTCAGCGGGAGGGCCCCTACGAGCAGTACTTC	TRBD2	TRBV27	-	TRBJ2-7
CASTTSGYSSYEQYF	TGTGCCAGTACCACTAGCGGATACTCCTCCTACGAGCAGTACTTC	TRBD2	TRBV19	-	TRBJ2-7
CASSLWGEGDEQFF	TGTGCCAGCAGCTTGTGGGGCGAGGGGGATGAGCAGTTCTTC	-	TRBV5-4	-	TRBJ2-1
CASSDRTGELYHTAGATF	TGCGCCAGCAGCGATCGTACAGGGGAGTTATATCATACCGCTGGGGCCACCTTC	TRBD1	TRBV5-1	few	TRBJ1-2
CASRQEINTEAFF	TGTGCCAGTAGACAGGAAATAAACACTGAAGCTTTCTTT	-	TRBV2	-	TRBJ1-1
CASSLPRGGNEKLFF	TGTGCCAGCAGTTTACCCCGGGGGGGGAATGAAAAACTGTTTTTT	-	TRBV28	-	TRBJ1-4
CASSVASGNYNEQFF	TGTGCCAGCAGCGTAGCTAGCGGGAACTACAATGAGCAGTTCTTC	TRBD2	TRBV9	-	TRBJ2-1
CSALTGGQETQYF	TGCAGCGCCCTAACAGGGGGCCAAGAGACCCAGTACTTC	TRBD1	TRBV29-1	-	TRBJ2-5
CASGRTGEYTGELFF	TGTGCTAGTGGCCGGACAGGGGAGTACACCGGGGAGCTGTTTTTT	TRBD1	TRBV12-5	-	TRBJ2-2
CASSIFGGDSGANVLTF	TGTGCCAGTAGTATTTTTGGGGGGGACTCTGGGGCCAACGTCCTGACTTTC	TRBD2	TRBV19	-	TRBJ2-6
CASSEGRAKNIQYF	TGTGCCAGCAGTGAGGGAAGAGCCAAAAACATTCAGTACTTC	-	TRBV28	-	TRBJ2-4
CASSPGRGTVDTQYF	TGTGCCAGCAGCCCGGGACGAGGGACTGTAGATACGCAGTATTTT	-	TRBV5-4	-	TRBJ2-3
CASGFLGLNTEAFF	TGTGCTAGTGGTTTTCTGGGCTTGAACACTGAAGCTTTCTTT	-	TRBV12-5	-	TRBJ1-1
CASSSRQNYEQYF	TGTGCCAGCAGCTCCCGACAGAATTACGAGCAGTACTTC	-	TRBV7-9	-	TRBJ2-7
CASRQHRGFSYEQYF	TGTGCCAGCAGACAACACAGGGGGTTCTCCTACGAGCAGTACTTC	TRBD1	TRBV28	-	TRBJ2-7
CASSLWQNLAKNIQYF	TGTGCCAGCAGTTTATGGCAGAACCTAGCCAAAAACATTCAGTACTTC	-	TRBV28	-	TRBJ2-4
CASSGLADNTGELFF	TGTGCCAGCAGCGGGCTAGCAGATAACACCGGGGAGCTGTTTTTT	-	TRBV9	-	TRBJ2-2
CSVDFHIGRVVQETQYF	TGCAGCGTTGATTTTCACATAGGGAGGGTCGTCCAAGAGACCCAGTACTTC	TRBD2	TRBV29-1	few	TRBJ2-5
CASHDFGTQYF	TGTGCCAGTCATGACTTCGGCACGCAGTATTTT	-	TRBV19	-	TRBJ2-3
CASPEERTGLHTF	TGTGCCAGCCCTGAGGAAAGGACAGGGCTCCACACCTTC	TRBD1	TRBV6-1	-	TRBJ1-2
CAWEDRGFYNEQFF	TGTGCCTGGGAAGACAGGGGCTTTTACAATGAGCAGTTCTTC	TRBD1	TRBV30	-	TRBJ2-1
CASSEGTATTDTQYF	TGCGCCAGCAGCGAAGGGACAGCCACCACAGATACGCAGTATTTT	TRBD1	TRBV5-1	-	TRBJ2-3
CASSRARDQPQHF	TGTGCCAGCAGCCGGGCGCGGGATCAGCCCCAGCATTTT	-	TRBV6-5	-	TRBJ1-5
CGTQSSTNYGYTF	TGTGGCACCCAAAGCTCGACTAACTATGGCTACACCTTC	-	TRBV28	-	TRBJ1-2
CASSLVGLAGGETQYF	TGTGCCAGCAGCTTAGTGGGTCTAGCGGGAGGAGAGACCCAGTACTTC	TRBD2	TRBV7-9	-	TRBJ2-5
CAGQGVGYGYTF	TGTGCCGGACAGGGGGTGGGCTATGGCTACACCTTC	TRBD1	TRBV2	-	TRBJ1-2
CASTRTDATNEKLFF	TGTGCCAGCACCCGGACAGACGCAACTAATGAAAAACTGTTTTTT	-	TRBV28	-	TRBJ1-4
CASSSVQDTEAFF	TGTGCCAGCAGCTCCGTACAGGACACTGAAGCTTTCTTT	-	TRBV6-5	once	TRBJ1-1
CASSESGGLAGGPNTGELFF	TGCGCCAGCAGTGAGTCCGGAGGTCTAGCGGGAGGGCCGAACACCGGGGAGCTGTTTTTT	TRBD2	TRBV10-1	-	TRBJ2-2